The 6 T cell receptor beta chains in this list originate from one sample, sequenced in a study of long-term antiretroviral therapy in people with HIV. Researchers report immunoSEQ v3.0 was run at survey level. The method was immunoSEQ multiplex PCR; TCRdb's version includes in-frame clones alone and lacks a portion of them. The sample shows roughly 16,000 clones, about 88% of them seen only once. This specimen was unsorted PBMCs, taken 0.5 years after starting antiretroviral therapy. Receptors were obtained from a woman aged 40 to 49 with HIV.

This rearrangement joins TRBV18 to TRBJ1-1; tentatively, D is TRBD1 (6 bases). CDR1 KGHSH and CDR2 LQKENI come from the germline V gene. The CDR3 runs 14 residues. Between the trimmed V and J ends, which lost 6 bases and 6 bases, there was a span of 17 bases. CDR3 protein: CASSQRGGNPEAFF. The CDR3 DNA reads TGTGCCAGCTCTCAAAGGGGGGGCAACCCTGAAGCTTTCTTT. The full variable domain, in which reference TRBV18 and TRBJ1-1 provide the parts outside the CDR3, is NAGVMQNPRHLVRRRGQEARLRCSPMKGHSHVYWYRQLPEEGLKFMVYLQKENIIDESGMPKERFSAEFPKEGPSILRIQQVVRGDSAAYFCASSQRGGNPEAFFGQGTRLTVV.

The rearrangement joins TRBV7-3 to TRBJ2-6; 7 bases are a match to TRBD1. Trimming took 3 bases from V and 0 from J; bases not matched to a gene: 2. Germline CDR1 SGHTA, CDR2 FQGTGA. The CDR3 sequence is 16 residues long. This CDR3 is CASSLTGYSGANVLTF. CDR3 in DNA: TGTGCCAGCAGCTTGACAGGGTACTCTGGGGCCAACGTCCTGACTTTC. Full variable domain (outside the CDR3, taken from reference TRBV7-3 and TRBJ2-6): GAGVSQTPSNKVTEKGKYVELRCDPISGHTALYWYRQSLGQGPEFLIYFQGTGAADDSGLPNDRFFAVRPEGSVSTLKIQRTERGDSAVYLCASSLTGYSGANVLTFGAGSRLTVL.

The J gene is TRBJ1-4, the V gene TRBV4-1; tentative D call: TRBD1 (6 bases). The CDR3 extends over 15 amino acids. CDR1 MGHRA and CDR2 YSYEKL come from the germline V gene. Trimming removed 0 bases from V and 3 bases from J, with 8 bases in between. The CDR3 DNA sequence: TGCGCCAGCAGCCAAGATGACAGGTCTAATGAAAAACTGTTTTTT. Translating gives CASSQDDRSNEKLFF.

V usage is TRBV5-8 and J usage is TRBJ2-1; 14 bases match TRBD2. The germline gives CDR1 SGHTS, CDR2 YDEGEE. The CDR3 spans 20 residues. Trimming at V came to 3 bases and at J to 1 base, leaving 12 bases not matched to a gene. This chain's CDR3 is CASSSGAGLAGVRSYNEQFF. The CDR3 coding sequence is TGTGCCAGCAGCTCAGGGGCGGGACTAGCGGGAGTTCGGTCCTACAATGAGCAGTTCTTC.

This chain connects TRBV29-1 to TRBJ1-1; 7 bases are a match to TRBD1. CDR3 size: 10 residues. Germline V gene data show CDR1 as SQVTM and CDR2 as ANQGSEA. With 5 bases clipped from V and 8 bases from J, the junction kept 2 bases outside the gene matches. The CDR3 sequence is CSVHRGEAFF. CDR3 sequence (DNA): TGCAGCGTTCACAGGGGCGAAGCTTTCTTT.

The chain carries TRBV6-5 and TRBJ2-1; a weak D match, TRBD2 (5 bases). The CDR3 loop spans 16 amino acids. V lost 4 bases, J lost 2 bases, and 15 bases lay in between. The V gene's germline CDR1 is MNHEY and CDR2 SVGAGI. This CDR3 is CASSFEGGQAYNEQFF. DNA for the CDR3: TGTGCCAGCAGTTTCGAAGGAGGCCAGGCCTACAATGAGCAGTTCTTC.